These T cell receptor beta chains were read from a single sample in a study of T cell responses to AZD1222 COVID-19 vaccine. Libraries were prepared by immunoSEQ multiplex PCR; TCRdb keeps only in-frame clonotypes and omits some of them. The table records 100,000 to 150,000 clones, around 86% of them present only once. The sample in question was peripheral blood, obtained on day 0 of AZD1222 vaccination. The receptors shown here come from an adult in good health. Each CDR3 is given without its conserved first and last residue. Size is omitted from some rows. Given values are once, few, many or a class for expanded clones.

-	TRBV7-2	TRBJ1-3	ASSLYSGNTIY
-	TRBV5-4	TRBJ2-7	ASSFLDSRSSYEQY
-	TRBV18	TRBJ1-1	ASSPPIAPEAF
once	TRBV25-1	TRBJ2-1	ASSPGRGGLGRGNEQF
-	TRBV5-1	TRBJ2-7	ASSWTGGDEQY
-	TRBV6-2/TRBV6-3	TRBJ2-7	ASSLEDARSSYEQY
-	TRBV5-1	TRBJ1-2	ASSPNILIQGNYGYT
-	TRBV7-2	TRBJ2-3	ASSQRNRGSDTDTQY
-	TRBV27	TRBJ1-2	ASSYGTSYGYT
-	TRBV30	TRBJ2-7	AWGTSGAEQY
-	TRBV9	TRBJ2-7	ASSPTSGEPRSYEQY
-	TRBV12-3/TRBV12-4	TRBJ2-5	ASLNQKQETQY
-	TRBV7-7	TRBJ2-5	ASSQQGTLQETQY
-	TRBV7-8	TRBJ1-2	ASSRGGGQRIGNYGYT
-	TRBV9	TRBJ2-1	ASSVLAAASYNEQF
-	TRBV9	TRBJ2-7	ASSVGPPGLAIYEQY
-	TRBV7-9	TRBJ1-1	ASSPGQGATEAF
-	TRBV19	TRBJ2-1	ASSIAWTSGGSGYEQF
-	TRBV24-1	TRBJ2-7	ATSVQRQARSYEQY
-	TRBV2	TRBJ1-2	ASTWGRGYGYT
-	TRBV5-1	TRBJ1-1	ASVSGQGHTEAF
-	TRBV5-1	TRBJ2-7	ASSLGAGEQY
-	TRBV3-1/TRBV3-2	TRBJ2-3	ASSEGGTELIDTQY
-	TRBV10-3	TRBJ1-4	AISESIGGTNEKLF
-	TRBV4-1	TRBJ1-4	ASRPREITNEKLF
-	TRBV7-2	TRBJ1-5	ASSSGGVGSISQPQH
-	TRBV2	TRBJ1-3	ASSERFLGTSSGNTIY
-	TRBV28	TRBJ2-7	ASSRPRGNSYEQY
-	TRBV12-3/TRBV12-4	TRBJ1-4	ASSLLGSKLF
-	TRBV18	TRBJ2-7	ASSPRRDTYEQY
once	TRBV5-1	TRBJ2-1	ASSSASSQNEQF